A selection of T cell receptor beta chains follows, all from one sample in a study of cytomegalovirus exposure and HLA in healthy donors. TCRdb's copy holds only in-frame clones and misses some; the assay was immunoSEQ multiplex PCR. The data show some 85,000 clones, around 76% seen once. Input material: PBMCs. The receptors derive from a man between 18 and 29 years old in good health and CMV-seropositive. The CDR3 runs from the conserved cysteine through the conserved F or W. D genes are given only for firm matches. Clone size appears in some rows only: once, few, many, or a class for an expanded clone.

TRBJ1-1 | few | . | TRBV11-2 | CASSLVAARAEAFF | TGTGCCAGCAGCTTAGTGGCAGCGAGGGCTGAAGCTTTCTTT
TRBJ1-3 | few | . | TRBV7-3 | CASSLRGREDTIYF | TGTGCCAGCAGCTTACGGGGAAGAGAGGACACCATATATTTT
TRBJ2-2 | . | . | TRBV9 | CASSPLSVFTGELFF | TGTGCCAGCAGCCCTCTGTCAGTGTTCACCGGGGAGCTGTTTTTT
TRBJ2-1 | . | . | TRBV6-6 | CASSHTSHPRDEQFF | TGTGCCAGCAGCCACACTAGCCACCCCAGGGATGAGCAGTTCTTC
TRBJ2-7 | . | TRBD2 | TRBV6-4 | CASSDSVILAGASEQYF | TGTGCCAGCAGTGACTCCGTAATACTAGCGGGAGCTAGCGAGCAGTACTTC
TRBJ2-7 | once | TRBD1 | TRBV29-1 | CSVDRDFEQYF | TGCAGCGTGGACAGGGACTTCGAGCAGTACTTC
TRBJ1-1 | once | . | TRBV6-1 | CASSDPQTEAFF | TGTGCCAGCAGTGATCCCCAAACTGAAGCTTTCTTT
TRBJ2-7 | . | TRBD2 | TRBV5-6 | CASSGSGRIDEQYF | TGTGCCAGCAGCGGTAGCGGGAGGATCGACGAGCAGTACTTC
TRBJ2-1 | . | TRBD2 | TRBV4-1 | CASSPGGLAGRAYNEQFF | TGCGCCAGCAGCCCGGGGGGACTAGCGGGAAGGGCCTACAATGAGCAGTTCTTC
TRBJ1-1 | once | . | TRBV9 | CASKGFNQGKAFF | TGTGCCAGCAAGGGGTTCAATCAGGGGAAGGCTTTCTTT
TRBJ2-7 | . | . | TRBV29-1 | CSVDPGSGSYEQYF | TGCAGCGTTGACCCAGGCTCAGGGTCCTACGAGCAGTACTTC
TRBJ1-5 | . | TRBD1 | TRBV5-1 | CASSQTGGNQPQHF | TGCGCCAGCAGCCAGACAGGGGGCAATCAGCCCCAGCATTTT
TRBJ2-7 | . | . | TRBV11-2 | CASSSPRSGREQYF | TGTGCCAGCAGCTCGCCGAGGAGTGGCCGCGAGCAGTACTTC
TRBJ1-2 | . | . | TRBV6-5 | CASSYSSLTNYGYTF | TGTGCCAGCAGTTACTCGAGCCTGACTAACTATGGCTACACCTTC
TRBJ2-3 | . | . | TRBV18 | CASSRELLTDTQYF | TGTGCCAGCTCTCGGGAGTTGCTCACAGATACGCAGTATTTT
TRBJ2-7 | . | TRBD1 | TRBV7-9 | CASSSSRDRSYEQYF | TGTGCCAGCAGCTCGTCCCGGGACAGGTCCTACGAGCAGTACTTC
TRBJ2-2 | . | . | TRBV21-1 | CASSKDKAGVTGELFF | TGTGCCAGCAGCAAAGATAAAGCGGGGGTCACCGGGGAGCTGTTTTTT
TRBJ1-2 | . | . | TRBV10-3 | CAISEGGNYGYTF | TGTGCCATCAGTGAAGGGGGAAACTATGGCTACACCTTC
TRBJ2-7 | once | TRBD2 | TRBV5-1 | CASSTGLAGDYEQYF | TGCGCCAGCAGCACGGGACTAGCGGGAGACTACGAGCAGTACTTC
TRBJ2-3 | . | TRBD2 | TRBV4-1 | CASSQDVAGGSDTQYF | TGCGCCAGCAGCCAAGATGTTGCGGGAGGGTCAGATACGCAGTATTTT
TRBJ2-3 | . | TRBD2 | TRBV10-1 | CASNPGLAGENTQYF | TGCGCCAGCAATCCGGGACTAGCGGGAGAGAATACGCAGTATTTT
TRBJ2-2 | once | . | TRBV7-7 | CASSLGVRLNTGELFF | TGTGCTAGCAGCTTAGGGGTTCGACTAAACACCGGGGAGCTGTTTTTT
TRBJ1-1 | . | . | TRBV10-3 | CAIGRGQQLNTEAFF | TGTGCCATCGGGAGGGGACAACAATTGAACACTGAAGCTTTCTTT
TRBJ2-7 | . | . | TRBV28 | CASSPSRTFSYEQYF | TGTGCCAGCAGTCCCAGTCGCACCTTCTCCTACGAGCAGTACTTC
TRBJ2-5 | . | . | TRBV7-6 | CASTRGGVRTQYF | TGTGCCAGCACTCGCGGCGGGGTTCGGACCCAGTACTTC
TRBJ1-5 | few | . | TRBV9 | CASSVGGYSNQPQHF | TGTGCCAGCAGCGTAGGAGGTTATAGCAATCAGCCCCAGCATTTT
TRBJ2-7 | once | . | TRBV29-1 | CSVGGGGGFPYEQYF | TGCAGCGTCGGCGGAGGGGGCGGGTTTCCGTACGAGCAGTACTTC
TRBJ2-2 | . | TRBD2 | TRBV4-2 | CASSQSLADTGELFF | TGTGCCAGCAGCCAATCGCTAGCGGACACCGGGGAGCTGTTTTTT
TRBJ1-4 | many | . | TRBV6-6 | CASRTPEKLFF | TGTGCCAGCAGGACTCCTGAAAAACTGTTTTTT
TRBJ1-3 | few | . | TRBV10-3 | CAMSWTAVGAGNTIYF | TGTGCCATGAGCTGGACGGCGGTAGGGGCGGGAAACACCATATATTTT
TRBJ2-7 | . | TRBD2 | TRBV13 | CASSLARRAGGDDEQYF | TGTGCCAGCAGCTTAGCTCGGCGAGCGGGAGGCGATGACGAGCAGTACTTC
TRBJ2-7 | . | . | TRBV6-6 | CASERTGRPYEQYF | TGTGCCAGCGAAAGAACAGGGCGCCCCTACGAGCAGTACTTC
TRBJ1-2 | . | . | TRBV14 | CASSHPSVGALGYTF | TGTGCCAGCAGCCATCCCTCAGTAGGGGCCCTCGGCTACACCTTC
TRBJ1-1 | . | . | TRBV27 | CASSLRGGAEAFF | TGTGCCAGCAGTTTGAGGGGGGGCGCTGAAGCTTTCTTT
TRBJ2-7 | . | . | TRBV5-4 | CASSLPAGLRDEQYF | TGTGCCAGCAGCTTGCCCGCGGGACTCCGTGACGAGCAGTACTTC
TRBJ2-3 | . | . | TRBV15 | CATSRDAPRADTQYF | TGTGCCACCAGCAGAGATGCGCCCCGGGCAGATACGCAGTATTTT
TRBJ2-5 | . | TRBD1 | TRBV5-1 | CASSRGTGSETQYF | TGCGCCAGCAGTAGAGGGACAGGGTCAGAGACCCAGTACTTC
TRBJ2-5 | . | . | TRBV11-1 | CASSQDNKGRQETQYF | TGTGCCAGCAGCCAGGACAATAAAGGGAGGCAAGAGACCCAGTACTTC
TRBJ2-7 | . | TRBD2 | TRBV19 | CASSIGLAGNYEQYF | TGTGCCAGTAGTATTGGGCTAGCGGGTAACTACGAGCAGTACTTC
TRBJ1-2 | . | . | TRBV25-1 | CASSKGGKANYGYTF | TGTGCCAGCAGTAAGGGGGGGAAGGCTAACTATGGCTACACCTTC
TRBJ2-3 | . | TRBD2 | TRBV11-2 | CASSQGTSGRATDTQYF | TGTGCCAGCAGCCAGGGAACTAGCGGGAGGGCAACAGATACGCAGTATTTT
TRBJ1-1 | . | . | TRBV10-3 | CAVGGSRGTEAFF | TGTGCCGTAGGCGGCTCCCGGGGCACTGAAGCTTTCTTT
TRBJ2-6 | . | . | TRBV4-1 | CASSQDEVTSASGANVLTF | TGCGCCAGCAGCCAAGATGAGGTGACGAGTGCCTCTGGGGCCAACGTCCTGACTTTC
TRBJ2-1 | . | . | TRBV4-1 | CASSQVAGDEQFF | TGCGCCAGCAGCCAAGTCGCCGGTGATGAGCAGTTCTTC
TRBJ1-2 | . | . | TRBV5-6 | CASSPGGVVGYTF | TGTGCCAGCAGCCCTGGAGGGGTAGTCGGCTACACCTTC
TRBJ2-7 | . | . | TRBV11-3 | CASSSLAAQYF | TGTGCCAGCAGCTCATTAGCAGCGCAGTACTTC
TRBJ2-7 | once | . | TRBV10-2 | CASSERGSYEQYF | TGCGCCAGCAGTGAGAGAGGTTCCTACGAGCAGTACTTC
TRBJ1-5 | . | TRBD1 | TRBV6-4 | CASSGDRVRSGQPQHF | TGTGCCAGCAGTGGGGACAGGGTAAGGTCGGGACAGCCCCAGCATTTT
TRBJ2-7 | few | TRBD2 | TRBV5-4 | CASSLYLAGVGEQYF | TGTGCCAGCAGCTTGTATTTAGCGGGAGTGGGGGAGCAGTACTTC
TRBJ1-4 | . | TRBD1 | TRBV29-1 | CSVGQGTNEKLFF | TGCAGCGTCGGACAGGGGACGAATGAAAAACTGTTTTTT
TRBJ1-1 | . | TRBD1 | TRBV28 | CASSFYRGISEAFF | TGTGCCAGCAGTTTTTACAGGGGGATCTCTGAAGCTTTCTTT
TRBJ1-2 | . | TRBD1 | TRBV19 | CASSFDRAGGYTF | TGTGCCAGTAGCTTCGACAGGGCGGGTGGCTACACCTTC
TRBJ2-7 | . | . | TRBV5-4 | CASSLDSPYEQYF | TGTGCCAGCAGCTTGGACTCTCCCTACGAGCAGTACTTC